Listed below are T cell receptor beta chains from one sample, sequenced in a study of long-term antiretroviral therapy in people with HIV. The data were produced by immunoSEQ multiplex PCR, yet TCRdb's version contains in-frame clones alone and is incomplete. This table has roughly 20,000 clones, approximately 86% appearing once. The sample was unsorted PBMCs, taken around 4 years after starting antiretroviral therapy. The origin of the receptors is a man between 18 and 29 years old with HIV. The conserved cysteine and the conserved F or W are not part of the CDR3 here. A D gene is named only where the DNA matches it firmly.

>TRBV19|TRBJ1-1|NA
ATAGGGGAF
>TRBV11-2|TRBJ1-4|NA
ASSLAGGGGEKLF
>TRBV29-1|TRBJ2-7|NA
SVGDSDAYEQY
>TRBV5-1|TRBJ2-3|NA
ASRSPQDTQY
>TRBV29-1|TRBJ2-3|NA
SVGSVDFTDTQY
>TRBV5-1|TRBJ1-1|NA
ASSEGPYEAF
>TRBV30|TRBJ2-1|NA
AWSVLAPSYNEQF
>TRBV5-1|TRBJ2-1|TRBD2
ASSSGGTSGYNEQF
>TRBV6-5|TRBJ1-5|NA
ASSYGPPGHQPQH
>TRBV6-4|TRBJ1-6|NA
ASRSEGYNSPLH
>TRBV25-1|TRBJ1-5|TRBD1
ASSSGTGYQPQH
>TRBV5-1|TRBJ2-3|NA
ASSVENAIASTDTQY
>TRBV29-1|TRBJ2-1|NA
SVEEVVGEQF
>TRBV7-6|TRBJ1-5|NA
ASSLEQGNQPQH
>TRBV19|TRBJ1-2|NA
ASSAQHLLTNGYT
>TRBV29-1|TRBJ2-1|NA
SVGGNEQF
>TRBV13|TRBJ2-7|TRBD1
ASSSRRGGRVYEQY
>TRBV2|TRBJ2-1|NA
ASSNQDSLNEQF
>TRBV5-8|TRBJ1-1|NA
ASSLVGGLNEAF
>TRBV21-1|TRBJ1-6|NA
ASSKRGGSPLH
>TRBV7-9|TRBJ1-2|NA
ASSLVTSNYGYT
>TRBV6-1|TRBJ2-3|NA
ASSEVGPLSTDTQY
>TRBV11-2|TRBJ2-1|TRBD1
ASTIRQGGLNEQF